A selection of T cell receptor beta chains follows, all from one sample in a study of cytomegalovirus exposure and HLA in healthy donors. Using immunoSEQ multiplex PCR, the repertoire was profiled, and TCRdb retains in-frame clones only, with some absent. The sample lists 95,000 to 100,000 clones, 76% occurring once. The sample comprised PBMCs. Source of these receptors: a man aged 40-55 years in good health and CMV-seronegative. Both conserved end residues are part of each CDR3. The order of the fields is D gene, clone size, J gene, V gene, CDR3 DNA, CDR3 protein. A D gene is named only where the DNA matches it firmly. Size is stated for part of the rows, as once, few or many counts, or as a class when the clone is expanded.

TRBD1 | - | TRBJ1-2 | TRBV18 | TGTGCCAGCTCACCACGGGAGGGGACAGGATCCAACTATGGCTACACCTTC | CASSPREGTGSNYGYTF
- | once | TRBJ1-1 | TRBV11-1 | TGTGCCAGCAGCTCCCCAGGGTCAGGGCGTGAGACTGAAGCTTTCTTT | CASSSPGSGRETEAFF
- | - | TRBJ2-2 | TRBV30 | TGTGCCTGGAGTCCCCGTTCCGCGAACACCGGGGAGCTGTTTTTT | CAWSPRSANTGELFF
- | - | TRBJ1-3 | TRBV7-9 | TGTGCCAGCAGCCAAACGGGGGACACCATATATTTT | CASSQTGDTIYF
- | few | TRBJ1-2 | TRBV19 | TGTGCCAGTAGTATCCGGATTGGGAGGCCAGGGTTTGGCTACACCTTC | CASSIRIGRPGFGYTF
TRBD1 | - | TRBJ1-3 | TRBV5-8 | TGTGCCAGCAGCTTGGGGACAGGGTCTGGAAACACCATATATTTT | CASSLGTGSGNTIYF
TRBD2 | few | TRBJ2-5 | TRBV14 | TGTGCCAGCACACAGGCCGGGGGGGCCCAAGAGACCCAGTACTTC | CASTQAGGAQETQYF
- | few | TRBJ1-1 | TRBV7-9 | TGTGCCAGCAGCGCGCTCCAGGGGAACACTGAAGCTTTCTTT | CASSALQGNTEAFF
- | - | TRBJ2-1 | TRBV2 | TGTGCCAGCAGACTCAGGAAACAGAACAATGAGCAGTTCTTC | CASRLRKQNNEQFF
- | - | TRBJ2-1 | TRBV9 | TGTGCCAGCAGCGTGGCTGTGATCGGTATGAGGAATGAGCAGTTCTTC | CASSVAVIGMRNEQFF
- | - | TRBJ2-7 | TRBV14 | TGTGCCAGCGGAAGTGCGGGATACGAGCAGTACTTC | CASGSAGYEQYF
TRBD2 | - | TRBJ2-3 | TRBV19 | TGTGCCACCCACCCCTTCCGCGGGGGGATACAAGATACGCAGTATTTT | CATHPFRGGIQDTQYF
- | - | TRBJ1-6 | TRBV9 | TGTGCCAGCACCCGGACATCCGGCAATAATTCACCCCTCCACTTT | CASTRTSGNNSPLHF
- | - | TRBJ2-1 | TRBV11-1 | TGTGCCAGCAGCGCGACCGCTAGCTCCTACAATGAGCAGTTCTTC | CASSATASSYNEQFF
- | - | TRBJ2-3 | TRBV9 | TGTGCCAGCAGCGTAGACGGGAAGTTGGGCACAGATACGCAGTATTTT | CASSVDGKLGTDTQYF
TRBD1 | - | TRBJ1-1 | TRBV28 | TGTGCCAGCAGTTCAATAAGGACAGGGAACACTGAAGCTTTCTTT | CASSSIRTGNTEAFF
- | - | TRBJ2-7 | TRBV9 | TGTGCCAGCAGCGTGGGGGGACACGAGCAGTACTTC | CASSVGGHEQYF
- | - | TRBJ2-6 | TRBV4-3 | TGCGCCAGCAGCCAGGCAAAGGGGTCGGGGGCCAACGTCCTGACTTTC | CASSQAKGSGANVLTF
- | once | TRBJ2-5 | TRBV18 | TGTGCCAGCTCGCTCGGACTGAAAGAGACCCAGTACTTC | CASSLGLKETQYF
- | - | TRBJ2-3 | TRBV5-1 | TGCGCCAGCAGCTTTGGCCCTTCCACAGATACGCAGTATTTT | CASSFGPSTDTQYF
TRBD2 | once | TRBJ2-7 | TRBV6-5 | TGTGCCAGCAGTTCTATAGCGGGGAGAGGTCACGAGCAGTACTTC | CASSSIAGRGHEQYF
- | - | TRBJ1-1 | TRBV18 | TGTGCCAGCTCAATAGGAGTATCAGCGGTCACTGAAGCTTTCTTT | CASSIGVSAVTEAFF
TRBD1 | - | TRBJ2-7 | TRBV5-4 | TGTGCCAGCAGCTTGTGGCAGGGGGTCCACGAGCAGTACTTC | CASSLWQGVHEQYF
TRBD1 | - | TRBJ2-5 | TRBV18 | TGTGCCAGCTCACAGCAGGAGACAGGGGTCCACCAAGAGACCCAGTACTTC | CASSQQETGVHQETQYF
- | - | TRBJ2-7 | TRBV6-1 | TGCGCCAGCAGTGACGGCTACGAGCAGTACTTC | CASSDGYEQYF
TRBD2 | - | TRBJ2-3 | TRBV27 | TGTGCCAGCAGTCAACCTTTAGCGGGGGGCCTCACAGATACGCAGTATTTT | CASSQPLAGGLTDTQYF
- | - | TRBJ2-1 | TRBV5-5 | TGTGCCAGCAGCTTGTGGAGCTCCTACAATGAGCAGTTCTTC | CASSLWSSYNEQFF
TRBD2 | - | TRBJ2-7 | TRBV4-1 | TGCGCCAGCAGCCAAGAAAAAGCGGGGTTCGTCCACGAGCAGTACTTC | CASSQEKAGFVHEQYF
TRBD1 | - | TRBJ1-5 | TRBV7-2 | TGTGCCAGCAGCCCGGGGACAGGGGCTTGGCATTTT | CASSPGTGAWHF
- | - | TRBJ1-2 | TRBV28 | TGTGCAAATACTTGGGGCTACACCTTC | CANTWGYTF
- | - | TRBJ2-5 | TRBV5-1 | TGCGCCAGCAGCTTGGTGTCCCAAACGGGGGAGCAGTACTTC | CASSLVSQTGEQYF
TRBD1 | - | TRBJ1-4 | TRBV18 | TGTGCCAGCTCACTCTGGACAGGGTATGCAACTAATGAAAAACTGTTTTTT | CASSLWTGYATNEKLFF
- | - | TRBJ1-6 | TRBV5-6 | TGTGCCAGCAGCTTGGGACAAGTCAATTCACCCCTCCACTTT | CASSLGQVNSPLHF
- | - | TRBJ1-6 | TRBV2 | TGTGCCAGCAGGACGACTCCACACTCTAATTCACCCCTCCACTTT | CASRTTPHSNSPLHF
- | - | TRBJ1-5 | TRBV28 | TGTGCCAGCAGCCATCCCCGGGGTCAAGAGGGCAATCAGCCCCAGCATTTT | CASSHPRGQEGNQPQHF
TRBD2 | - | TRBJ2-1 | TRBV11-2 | TGTGCCAGCAGTCGAACTAGCGGGGGGTCCGAGCTCTACAATGAGCAGTTCTTC | CASSRTSGGSELYNEQFF
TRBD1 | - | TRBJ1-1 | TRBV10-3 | TGTGCCATCAGTGAGTCTGGCAGGGGGCGAACTGAAGCTTTCTTT | CAISESGRGRTEAFF
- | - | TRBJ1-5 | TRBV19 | TGTGCCAGTAGTGTACAGGGCCCTAATCAGCCCCAGCATTTT | CASSVQGPNQPQHF
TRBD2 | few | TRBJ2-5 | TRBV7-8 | TGTGCCAGCAGCCTCACAGGGACTAGCGGGAGTTCGGACTTC | CASSLTGTSGSSDF
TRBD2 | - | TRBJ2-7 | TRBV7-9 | TGTGCCAGCAGCTCGCCGGGGGGGGACACCTACGAGCAGTACTTC | CASSSPGGDTYEQYF
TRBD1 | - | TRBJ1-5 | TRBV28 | TGTGCCAGCAGACATTGGACAGGGGGCCAGCCCCAGCATTTT | CASRHWTGGQPQHF
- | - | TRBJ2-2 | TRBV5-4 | TGTGCCAGCAGCCCCCTTACAAACACCGGGGAGCTGTTTTTT | CASSPLTNTGELFF
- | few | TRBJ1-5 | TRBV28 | TGTGCCAGCAGTTTTCGGCAGGGCAATCAGCCCCAGCATTTT | CASSFRQGNQPQHF
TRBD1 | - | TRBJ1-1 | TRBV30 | TGTGCCTGGAGTGGACTATGGACAGGACCGATGAACACTGAAGCTTTCTTT | CAWSGLWTGPMNTEAFF
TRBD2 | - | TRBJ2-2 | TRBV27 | TGTGCCAGCAAGATTGCTAGCGGGAGCACCGGGGAGCTGTTTTTT | CASKIASGSTGELFF
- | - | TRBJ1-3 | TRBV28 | TGTGCCGGCAAGCGGCCTTCTGGAAACACCATATATTTT | CAGKRPSGNTIYF
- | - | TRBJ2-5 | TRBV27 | TGTGCCAGCAGTTTAGGCGGGTCTGAGGAGACCCAGTACTTC | CASSLGGSEETQYF
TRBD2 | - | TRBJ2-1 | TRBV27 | TGTGCCAGCAGCCTAGCGGGCTCCTACAATGAGCAGTTCTTC | CASSLAGSYNEQFF
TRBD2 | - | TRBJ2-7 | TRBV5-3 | TGTGCCAGAAGCTTTAACGGGCCAGGTGAGGGGACTAGTCCCTACGAGCAGTACTTC | CARSFNGPGEGTSPYEQYF
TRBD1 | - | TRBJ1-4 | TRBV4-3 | TGCGCCAGCAGCCGCGAGGGGGACAGTGGTTCAACTAATGAAAAACTGTTTTTT | CASSREGDSGSTNEKLFF
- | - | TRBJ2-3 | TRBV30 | TGTGCCTGGAGCTTTGGCAGGGCTAGCACAGATACGCAGTATTTT | CAWSFGRASTDTQYF
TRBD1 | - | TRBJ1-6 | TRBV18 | TGTGCCAGCTCACTCCGGGACAGAAGTAATTCACCCCTCCACTTT | CASSLRDRSNSPLHF
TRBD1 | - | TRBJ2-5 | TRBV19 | TGTGCCAGTAGTATAACAGGACAGGGGCTAGAGACCCAGTACTTC | CASSITGQGLETQYF
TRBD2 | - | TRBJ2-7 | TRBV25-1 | TGTGCCAGCAGTGGAGGGCTAGCGGGGGTTTACGAGCAGTACTTC | CASSGGLAGVYEQYF
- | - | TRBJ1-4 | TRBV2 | TGTGCCAGCCGGGGGGGTGAAAAACTGTTTTTT | CASRGGEKLFF
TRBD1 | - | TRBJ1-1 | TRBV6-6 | TGTGCCAGCAGTTATCGGGACAGGGGGGACACTGAAGCTTTCTTT | CASSYRDRGDTEAFF
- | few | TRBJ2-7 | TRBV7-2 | TGTGCCAGCAGCTCCCAGGGCGGCAGGGCCTCCTACGAGCAGTACTTC | CASSSQGGRASYEQYF